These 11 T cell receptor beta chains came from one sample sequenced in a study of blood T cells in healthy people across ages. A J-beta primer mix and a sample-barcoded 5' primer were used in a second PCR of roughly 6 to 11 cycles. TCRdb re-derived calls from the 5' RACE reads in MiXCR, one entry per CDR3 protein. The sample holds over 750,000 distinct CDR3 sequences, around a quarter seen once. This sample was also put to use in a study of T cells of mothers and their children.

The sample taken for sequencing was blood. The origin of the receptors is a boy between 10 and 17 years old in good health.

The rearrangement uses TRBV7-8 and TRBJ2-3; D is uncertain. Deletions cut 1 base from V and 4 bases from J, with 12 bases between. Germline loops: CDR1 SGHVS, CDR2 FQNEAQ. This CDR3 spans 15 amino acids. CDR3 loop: CASSLGGKMADTQYF. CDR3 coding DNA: TGTGCCAGCAGCTTAGGGGGAAAGATGGCAGATACGCAGTATTTT.

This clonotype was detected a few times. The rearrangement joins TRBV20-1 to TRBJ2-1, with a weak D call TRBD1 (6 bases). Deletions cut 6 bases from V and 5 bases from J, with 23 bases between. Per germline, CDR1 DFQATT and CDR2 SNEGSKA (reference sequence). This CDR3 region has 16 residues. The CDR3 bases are TGCAGTGCACCCGACAGGCCCCACCGGGCAAACAATGAGCAGTTCTTC. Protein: CSAPDRPHRANNEQFF.

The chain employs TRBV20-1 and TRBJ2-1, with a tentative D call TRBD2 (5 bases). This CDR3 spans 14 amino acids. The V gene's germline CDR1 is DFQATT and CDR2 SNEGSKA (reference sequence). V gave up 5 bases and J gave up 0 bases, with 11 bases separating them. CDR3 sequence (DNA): TGCAGTGCTGTGAGCGGTAGCTCCTACAATGAGCAGTTCTTC. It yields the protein CSAVSGSSYNEQFF.

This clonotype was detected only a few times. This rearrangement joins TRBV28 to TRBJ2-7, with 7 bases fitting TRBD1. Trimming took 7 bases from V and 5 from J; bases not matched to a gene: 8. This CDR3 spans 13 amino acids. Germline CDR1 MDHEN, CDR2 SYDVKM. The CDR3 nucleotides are TGTGCCAGCACCTTGACAGGGTGGGACGAGCAGTACTTC. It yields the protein CASTLTGWDEQYF.

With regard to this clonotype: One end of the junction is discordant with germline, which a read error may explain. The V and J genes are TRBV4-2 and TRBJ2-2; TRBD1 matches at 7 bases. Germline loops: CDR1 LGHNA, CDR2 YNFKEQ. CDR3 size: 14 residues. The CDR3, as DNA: TGTGCCAGCAGCCAAGACAGGGGGACCGGGGAGCCGTTTTTT. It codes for CASSQDRGTGEPFF.

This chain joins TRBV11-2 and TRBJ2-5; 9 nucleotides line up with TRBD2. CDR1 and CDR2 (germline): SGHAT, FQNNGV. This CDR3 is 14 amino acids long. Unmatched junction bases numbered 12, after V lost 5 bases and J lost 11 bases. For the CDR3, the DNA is TGTGCCAGCAGCGAGGGACTAGCTCACACCAAGCAGTACTTC. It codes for CASSEGLAHTKQYF. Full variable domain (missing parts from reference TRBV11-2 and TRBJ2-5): EAGVAQSPRYKIIEKRQSVAFWCNPISGHATLYWYQQILGQGPKLLIQFQNNGVVDDSQLPKDRFSAERLKGVDSTLKIQPAKLEDSAVYLCASSEGLAHTKQYFGPGTRLLVL.

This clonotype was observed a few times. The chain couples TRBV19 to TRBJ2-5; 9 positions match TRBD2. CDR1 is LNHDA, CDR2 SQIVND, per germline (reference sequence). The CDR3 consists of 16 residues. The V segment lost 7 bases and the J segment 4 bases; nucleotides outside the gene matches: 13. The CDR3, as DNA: TGTGCCAGTACCAATAGCGGGAGAGGTCGAGGAGAGACCCAGTACTTC. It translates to CASTNSGRGRGETQYF.

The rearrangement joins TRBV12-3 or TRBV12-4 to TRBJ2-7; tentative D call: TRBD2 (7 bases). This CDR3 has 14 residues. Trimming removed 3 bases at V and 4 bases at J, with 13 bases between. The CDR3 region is CASSLGGGLYEQYF. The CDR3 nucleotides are TGTGCCAGCAGTTTGGGGGGGGGCCTTTACGAGCAGTACTTC.

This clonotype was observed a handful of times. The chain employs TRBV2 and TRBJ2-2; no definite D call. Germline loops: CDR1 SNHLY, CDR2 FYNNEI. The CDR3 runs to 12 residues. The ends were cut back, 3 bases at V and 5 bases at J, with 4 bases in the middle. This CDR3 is CASSEGTGELFF. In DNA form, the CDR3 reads TGTGCCAGCAGTGAGGGGACCGGGGAGCTGTTTTTT. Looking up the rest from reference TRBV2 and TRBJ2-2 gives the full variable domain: EPEVTQTPSHQVTQMGQEVILRCVPISNHLYFYWYRQILGQKVEFLVSFYNNEISEKSEIFDDQFSVERPDGSNFTLKIRSTKLEDSAMYFCASSEGTGELFFGEGSRLTVL.

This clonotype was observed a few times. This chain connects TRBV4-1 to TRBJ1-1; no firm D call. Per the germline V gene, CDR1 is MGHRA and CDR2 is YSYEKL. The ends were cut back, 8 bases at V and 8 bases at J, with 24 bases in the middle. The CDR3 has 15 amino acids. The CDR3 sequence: CASGSMGTAIEEAFF. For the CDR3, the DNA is TGCGCCAGCGGCTCTATGGGTACGGCAATCGAGGAAGCTTTCTTT.

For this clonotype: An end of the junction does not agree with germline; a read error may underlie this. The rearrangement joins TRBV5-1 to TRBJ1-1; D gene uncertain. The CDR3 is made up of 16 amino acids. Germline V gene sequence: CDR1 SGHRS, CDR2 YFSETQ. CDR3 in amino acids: CAGSFKSPSGDTEAFF. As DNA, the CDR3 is TGCGCCGGCAGCTTTAAGAGTCCTTCAGGAGACACTGAAGCTTTCTTT.